This TCR beta chain emerged from a study of response to subunit inactivated influenza vaccine. Study-wide points: Each seasonal influenza vaccination, the authors suggested, recruits few new T cells.

TCRdb re-analysed the RT-PCR reads in MiXCR, keeping a single row per CDR3 protein. Here the sample spans around 750,000 distinct CDR3 sequences, roughly 20% being singletons. As for this clonotype: The antigen is unknown.

Germline V gene data show CDR1 as SGHKS and CDR2 as YYEKEE (reference sequence). The CDR3 extends over 14 amino acids. The V end was cut by 0 bases, the J end by 4 bases, with 10 bases between. The chain combines TRBV5-5 with TRBJ2-5, with D possibly matching TRBD1 (5 bases). The clonotype was recovered from a middle-aged man who received an inactivated influenza vaccine. The sample consisted of PBMCs from blood, taken 5 to 6 days after vaccination. CDR3 region: CASSLEWTLETQYF. In DNA form, the CDR3 reads TGTGCCAGCAGCTTGGAATGGACACTAGAGACCCAGTACTTC.